The 25 T cell receptor beta chains below all came from one sample that was sequenced in a study of CD8+ T cells in alopecia areata listed by TCRdb under 2018. The library was made by the immunoSEQ multiplex PCR assay. For TCR sequencing, RNA was extracted from every sample and reverse transcribed into cDNA to serve as template. TCRdb's version of the immuneACCESS table is confined to in-frame rearrangements and falls short of the full clone set. An unresolved V gene accounts for under half of the shortfall where checked; the remainder is of unknown origin. A total of about 200,000 clones appear in this sample, 56% of them only once. The top ten hold 4% to 6% of the sample. The source material was CD8+ T cells sorted from blood. Receptors were obtained from a human donor in good health.

The gene calls are TRBV20-1 and TRBJ2-3; D is ambiguous. Germline values: CDR1 DFQATT, CDR2 SNEGSKA (reference sequence). CDR3 length equals 10 residues. Deletions cut 3 bases from V and 4 bases from J, with 2 bases between. The CDR3 DNA follows: TGCAGTGCTAGGTCAGATACGCAGTATTTT. It translates to CSARSDTQYF.

The V call is TRBV7-6, the J call TRBJ1-6; perhaps TRBD1 as D (5 bases). The CDR3 contains 12 residues. CDR1 is SGHVS and CDR2 is FNYEAQ in the germline V gene. Between the trimmed V and J ends, which lost 6 bases and 10 bases, there was a span of 10 bases. The CDR3 coding sequence is TGTGCCAGCAGTTCCCCAGGGTCACCCCTCCACTTT. Protein sequence: CASSSPGSPLHF. Full variable domain (rest looked up from reference TRBV7-6 and TRBJ1-6): GAGVSQSPRYKVTKRGQDVALRCDPISGHVSLYWYRQALGQGPEFLTYFNYEAQQDKSGLPNDRFSAERPEGSISTLTIQRTEQRDSAMYRCASSSPGSPLHFGNGTRLTVT.

Remarks on this clone: Just one base apart from a much larger clone, this may be a read error. The chain is built from TRBV27 and TRBJ2-1; weak D call: TRBD1 (5 bases). CDR1 is MNHEY and CDR2 is SMNVEV in the germline V gene (reference sequence). The CDR3 covers 12 residues. Trimming left V 4 bases short and J 4 bases short, with 5 bases between. Written as DNA, the CDR3 is TGTGCCAGCAGTTCAGGGTACAATGAGCAGTTCTTC. Translated: CASSSGYNEQFF.

The V call is TRBV29-1, the J call TRBJ2-2; D possibly matches TRBD1 or TRBD2 (6 bases each). V was clipped by 7 bases and J by 5 bases, with 11 bases between them. CDR1 SQVTM and CDR2 ANQGSEA come from the germline V gene. The CDR3 is 12 amino acids. DNA of the CDR3: TGCAGCGGGGAGGACAGTACCGGGGAGCTGTTTTTT. Residues: CSGEDSTGELFF.

This chain connects TRBV2 to TRBJ2-5; either TRBD1 or TRBD2 may fit D (6 bases each). The CDR3 has 12 amino acids. Trimming left V 7 bases short and J 6 bases short, with 12 bases between. Germline lookup yields CDR1 SNHLY and CDR2 FYNNEI. The DNA for the CDR3 is TGTGCCAGCATTCCGGGGGCGAAGACCCAGTACTTC. It translates to CASIPGAKTQYF.

The count of this clone is one. The genes are TRBV5-6 and TRBJ2-1, with no clear D. V dropped 0 bases and J dropped 8 bases, with 6 bases sitting between them. Germline values: CDR1 SGHDT, CDR2 YYEEEE. The CDR3 length is 12 residues. The CDR3 here is CASSLEEDEQFF. The CDR3 nucleotides are TGTGCCAGCAGCTTGGAAGAGGATGAGCAGTTCTTC.

V gene TRBV10-2 combines with J gene TRBJ2-3; 7 bases are a match to TRBD2. V was clipped by 6 bases and J by 2 bases; unmatched bases: 5. The CDR3 is 14 amino acids. From germline, CDR1 is WSHSY and CDR2 SAAADI. CDR3 residues: CASRRSGDTDTQYF. In DNA form, the CDR3 reads TGCGCCAGCAGGAGAAGCGGGGACACAGATACGCAGTATTTT.

This clone has just a few counts. The chain combines TRBV19 with TRBJ1-1, with a weak D call TRBD1 (5 bases). Germline values: CDR1 LNHDA, CDR2 SQIVND (reference sequence). V lost 8 bases, J lost 4 bases, and 11 bases lay in between. The length of the CDR3 is 12 residues. In DNA form, the CDR3 reads TGTGCCAGTCAGCAGGGTAGCACTGAAGCTTTCTTT. It yields the protein CASQQGSTEAFF.

The CDR3 region is CSVGGIYNEQFF. The CDR3 coding sequence is TGCAGCGTCGGTGGGATCTACAATGAGCAGTTCTTC. This chain joins TRBV29-1 and TRBJ2-1; D call uncertain. CDR1 and CDR2 from the germline V gene are SQVTM and ANQGSEA. The length of the CDR3 is 12 residues. The V gene lost 6 bases and the J gene lost 3 bases, with 9 bases spanning the gap.

This clone was picked up a small number of times. This sequence joins TRBV12-5 and TRBJ2-7; TRBD1 aligns across 7 bases. V was clipped by 7 bases and J by 1 base; unmatched bases: 13. The CDR3 totals 16 residues. Germline V gene sequence: CDR1 LGHNT, CDR2 FRNRAP. As DNA, the CDR3 is TGTGCTAGTGCCGACTCAAAAACAGGGGAGTCCTACGAGCAGTACTTC. Translating gives CASADSKTGESYEQYF.

This chain joins TRBV13 and TRBJ1-2, with TRBD1 identical over 8 bases. J was trimmed by 2 bases and V by 5 bases; bases with no gene match: 4. Germline V lookup: CDR1 PRHDT, CDR2 FYEKMQ (reference sequence). This CDR3 comprises 14 residues. The CDR3 bases are TGTGCCAGCAGCCCCCGGACAGGGAACTATGGCTACACCTTC. Translation: CASSPRTGNYGYTF.

The gene calls are TRBV9 and TRBJ2-1, with 9 bases matching TRBD2. From germline, CDR1 is SGDLS and CDR2 YYNGEE. This CDR3 contains 16 residues. J was trimmed by 8 bases and V by 0 bases; bases with no gene match: 9. CDR3 in DNA: TGTGCCAGCAGCGTAGAGGTAGCGGGGGTGGGCGATGAGCAGTTCTTC. Translating gives CASSVEVAGVGDEQFF.

In this sample, this clone turned up a few times. The chain recombines TRBV5-1 with TRBJ2-1; TRBD1 aligns across 7 bases. Germline V CDR1 and CDR2: SGHRS, YFSETQ. The V and J ends lost 0 bases and 10 bases, in that order; junction bases with no gene match: 13. This CDR3 spans 16 amino acids. The CDR3 DNA follows: TGCGCCAGCAGCTTGGGACAGGGAATGATGATTTGGGAGCAGTTCTTC. Its translation is CASSLGQGMMIWEQFF.

The rearrangement uses TRBV29-1 and TRBJ2-1; unclear D gene. The CDR3 has 15 amino acids. Germline V gene lookup returns CDR1 SQVTM and CDR2 ANQGSEA. Trimming shortened V by 3 bases and J by 8 bases, and 20 bases separated the two germline ends. The CDR3 sequence: CSVEGWVSRNDEQFF. The CDR3 nucleotides read TGCAGCGTTGAGGGATGGGTGTCTAGAAACGATGAGCAGTTCTTC.

This rearrangement joins TRBV6-5 to TRBJ1-5; D gene uncertain. CDR3 length: 11 amino acids. Germline-derived CDR1 and CDR2 are MNHEY and SVGAGI. The V end lost 6 bases, the J end lost 14 bases, and 14 bases lay between the germline ends. CDR3: CASRSRVTEHF. CDR3 bases: TGTGCCAGCAGGAGCCGGGTTACTGAGCATTTT.

The V call is TRBV29-1, the J call TRBJ1-1; D uncertain. The CDR3 is made up of 11 amino acids. Trimming removed 4 bases at V and 3 bases at J, with 6 bases between. Germline assignment: CDR1 SQVTM and CDR2 ANQGSEA. The CDR3 region is CSVGRDTEAFF. The CDR3 DNA is TGCAGCGTTGGTAGGGACACTGAAGCTTTCTTT. Combining the CDR3 with reference TRBV29-1 and TRBJ1-1 gives the whole variable domain SAVISQKPSRDICQRGTSLTIQCQVDSQVTMMFWYRQQPGQSLTLIATANQGSEATYESGFVIDKFPISRPNLTFSTLTVSNMSPEDSSIYLCSVGRDTEAFFGQGTRLTVV.

This clone is a singleton in its sample. This rearrangement joins TRBV6-5 to TRBJ2-3; the match to TRBD2 covers 8 bases. CDR1 and CDR2 (germline): MNHEY, SVGAGI. V lost 6 bases and J lost 7; bases outside the gene matches: 9. The CDR3 has 14 residues. CDR3 region: CASSLAGRGHTQYF. The CDR3 DNA follows: TGTGCCAGCAGCTTAGCGGGGAGGGGACATACGCAGTATTTT.

This chain connects TRBV4-2 to TRBJ1-1; no definite D call. The V end lost 0 bases, the J end lost 1 base, and 9 bases lay between the germline ends. CDR1 and CDR2 from the germline V gene are LGHNA and YNFKEQ. The CDR3 loop spans 15 amino acids. CDR3 amino acids: CASSQDRTSNTEAFF. In DNA form, the CDR3 reads TGTGCCAGCAGCCAAGACAGGACGTCGAACACTGAAGCTTTCTTT.

This chain links TRBV30 with TRBJ1-2; D may be TRBD1 (5 bases). The V and J ends lost 3 bases and 4 bases respectively, with 12 bases between them. The CDR3 is made up of 13 amino acids. Germline V gene data show CDR1 as GTSNPN and CDR2 as SVGIG (reference sequence). The CDR3 spells CAWRGREGYGYTF. In nucleotides, the CDR3 is TGTGCCTGGAGGGGCAGGGAGGGCTATGGCTACACCTTC. The full variable domain, with the rest looked up from reference TRBV30 and TRBJ1-2, is SQTIHQWPATLVQPVGSPLSLECTVEGTSNPNLYWYRQAAGRGLQLLFYSVGIGQISSEVPQNLSASRPQDRQFILSSKKLLLSDSGFYLCAWRGREGYGYTFGSGTRLTVV.

The chain is built from TRBV7-9 and TRBJ1-2; D is perhaps TRBD1 (5 bases). Per the germline V gene, CDR1 is SEHNR and CDR2 is FQNEAQ (reference sequence). CDR3 size: 16 residues. Trimming stripped 1 base from V and 3 bases from J, with 15 bases between. CDR3 in DNA: TGTGCCAGCAGCTTAGGGGGGTGGGGAGGAGACTATGGCTACACCTTC. Translated: CASSLGGWGGDYGYTF.

This clone has just a few counts. This chain links TRBV11-2 with TRBJ2-5, with 8 positions matching TRBD2. The CDR3 covers 16 residues. Germline CDR1 SGHAT, CDR2 FQNNGV. V shed 3 bases and J 5 bases; nucleotides not matched to a gene: 11. The CDR3 region is CASSFPDWRGVETQYF. CDR3 DNA: TGTGCCAGCAGCTTCCCTGACTGGCGGGGGGTCGAGACCCAGTACTTC.

The chain couples TRBV29-1 to TRBJ2-7; 8 bases fit TRBD2. Germline trimming cut 3 bases from V and 7 bases from J; bases unmatched to any gene: 11. The CDR3 length is 14 residues. Germline V gene sequence: CDR1 SQVTM, CDR2 ANQGSEA. DNA for the CDR3: TGCAGCGTTGATCAAGGCGGGGGGTCGAGAGAGCAGTACTTC. This encodes CSVDQGGGSREQYF.

This rearrangement joins TRBV7-9 to TRBJ1-4, with unresolved D. The CDR3 consists of 12 residues. In germline, CDR1 is SEHNR, CDR2 FQNEAQ (reference sequence). Trimming left V 3 bases short and J 8 bases short, with 7 bases between. CDR3 region: CASSLGNEKLFF. Here the CDR3 DNA reads TGTGCCAGCAGCTTGGGAAACGAAAAACTGTTTTTT. Drawing the rest from reference TRBV7-9 and TRBJ1-4, the complete variable domain is DTGVSQNPRHKITKRGQNVTFRCDPISEHNRLYWYRQTLGQGPEFLTYFQNEAQLEKSRLLSDRFSAERPKGSFSTLEIQRTEQGDSAMYLCASSLGNEKLFFGSGTQLSVL.

J is TRBJ2-5 and V is TRBV29-1; D not certain. V shed 1 base and J shed 5 bases, with 14 bases lying between them. The CDR3 extends over 14 amino acids. The germline V gene has CDR1 SQVTM and CDR2 ANQGSEA. CDR3 protein: CSVEGTAGLETQYF. The CDR3 DNA reads as TGCAGCGTTGAAGGGACGGCCGGGCTGGAGACCCAGTACTTC. Full variable domain (remainder filled in from reference TRBV29-1 and TRBJ2-5): SAVISQKPSRDICQRGTSLTIQCQVDSQVTMMFWYRQQPGQSLTLIATANQGSEATYESGFVIDKFPISRPNLTFSTLTVSNMSPEDSSIYLCSVEGTAGLETQYFGPGTRLLVL.

The CDR3 reads CASSQVKGNQPQHF. The CDR3 bases are TGCGCCAGCAGCCAGGTAAAGGGCAATCAGCCCCAGCATTTT. The rearrangement uses TRBV4-1 and TRBJ1-5; D not certain. This CDR3 has 14 residues. V gave up 3 bases and J gave up 2 bases, with 8 bases separating them. Germline CDR1 and CDR2: MGHRA and YSYEKL.